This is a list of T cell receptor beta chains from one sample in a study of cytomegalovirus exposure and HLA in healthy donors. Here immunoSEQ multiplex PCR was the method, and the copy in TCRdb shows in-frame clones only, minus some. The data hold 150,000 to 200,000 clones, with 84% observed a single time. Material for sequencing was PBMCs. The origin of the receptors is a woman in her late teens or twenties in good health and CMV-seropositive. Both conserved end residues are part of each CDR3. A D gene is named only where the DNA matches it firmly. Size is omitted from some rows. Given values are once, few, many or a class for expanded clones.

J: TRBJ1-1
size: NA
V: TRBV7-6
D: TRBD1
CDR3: CASSAEQGANTEAFF
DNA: TGTGCCAGCAGCGCTGAACAGGGGGCGAACACTGAAGCTTTCTTT

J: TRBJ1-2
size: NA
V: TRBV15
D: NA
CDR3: CATSRGKNYGYTF
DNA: TGTGCCACCAGCAGAGGTAAAAACTATGGCTACACCTTC

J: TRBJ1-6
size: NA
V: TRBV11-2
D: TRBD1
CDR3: CASSLEWGQGYNSPLHF
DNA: TGTGCCAGCAGCTTAGAATGGGGACAGGGTTATAATTCACCCCTCCACTTT

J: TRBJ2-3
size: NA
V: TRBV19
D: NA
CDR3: CASSIGLHTDTQYF
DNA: TGTGCCAGTAGTATAGGGTTACACACAGATACGCAGTATTTT

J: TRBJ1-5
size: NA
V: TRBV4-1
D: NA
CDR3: CASSQVRIKMGGSNQPQHF
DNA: TGCGCCAGCAGCCAAGTAAGGATTAAGATGGGGGGGAGCAATCAGCCCCAGCATTTT

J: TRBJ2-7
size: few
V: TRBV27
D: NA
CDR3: CASSLQGPYEQYF
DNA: TGTGCCAGCAGCTTGCAGGGCCCCTACGAGCAGTACTTC

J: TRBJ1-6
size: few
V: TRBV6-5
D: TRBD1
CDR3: CAIGQGGNSPLHF
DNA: TGTGCCATCGGACAGGGCGGTAATTCACCCCTCCACTTT

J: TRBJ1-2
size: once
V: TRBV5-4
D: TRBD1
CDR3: CASSRTGQPNPHGYTF
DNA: TGTGCCAGCAGCCGTACGGGACAGCCGAACCCACATGGCTACACCTTC

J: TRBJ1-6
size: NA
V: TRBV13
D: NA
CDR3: CASSLVRNRDSPLHF
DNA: TGTGCCAGCAGCTTAGTTAGAAATCGGGATTCACCCCTCCACTTT

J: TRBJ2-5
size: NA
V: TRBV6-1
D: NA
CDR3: CASSGNSGETQYF
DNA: TGTGCCAGCAGCGGGAACTCCGGGGAGACCCAGTACTTC

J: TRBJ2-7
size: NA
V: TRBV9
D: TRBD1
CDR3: CASSVGFTGGGEQYF
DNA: TGTGCCAGCAGCGTAGGGTTCACAGGGGGCGGCGAGCAGTACTTC

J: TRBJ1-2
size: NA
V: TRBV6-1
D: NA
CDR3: CASSKTQGNYGYTF
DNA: TGTGCCAGCAGCAAGACCCAGGGGAACTATGGCTACACCTTC

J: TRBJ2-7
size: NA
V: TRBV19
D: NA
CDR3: CASSRFSEPYEQYF
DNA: TGTGCCAGTAGTCGGTTTAGCGAACCCTACGAGCAGTACTTC

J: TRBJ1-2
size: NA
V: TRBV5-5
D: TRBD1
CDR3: CASSWSGTDYTF
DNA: TGTGCCAGCAGCTGGTCCGGGACAGACTACACCTTC

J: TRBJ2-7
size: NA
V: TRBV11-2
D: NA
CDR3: CASRSSGGPTYEQYF
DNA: TGTGCCAGCAGGTCCTCTGGCGGCCCTACCTACGAGCAGTACTTC

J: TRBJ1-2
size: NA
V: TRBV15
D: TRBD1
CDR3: CATSRDLGGQPNYGYTF
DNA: TGTGCCACCAGCAGAGATCTGGGGGGACAGCCGAACTATGGCTACACCTTC

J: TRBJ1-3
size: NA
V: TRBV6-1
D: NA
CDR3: CASGGWSGNTIYF
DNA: TGTGCCAGCGGGGGGTGGTCTGGAAACACCATATATTTT

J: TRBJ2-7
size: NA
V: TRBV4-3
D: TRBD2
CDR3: CASSQGEGRYEQYF
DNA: TGCGCCAGCAGCCAAGGGGAGGGGCGGTACGAGCAGTACTTC

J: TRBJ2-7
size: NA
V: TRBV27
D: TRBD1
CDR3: CASSSSGTVFEQYF
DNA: TGTGCCAGCAGTTCCTCCGGGACAGTTTTCGAGCAGTACTTC

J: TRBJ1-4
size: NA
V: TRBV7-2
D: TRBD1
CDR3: CASRMGQAGEKLFF
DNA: TGTGCCAGCCGGATGGGACAGGCTGGTGAAAAACTGTTTTTT

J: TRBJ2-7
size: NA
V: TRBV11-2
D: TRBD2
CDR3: CAISGGLNAYEQYF
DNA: TGTGCCATCTCGGGGGGGCTAAATGCCTACGAGCAGTACTTC

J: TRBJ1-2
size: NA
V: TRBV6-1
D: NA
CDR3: CASSEDPQGGYTF
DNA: TGTGCCAGCAGTGAGGACCCCCAGGGGGGCTACACCTTC

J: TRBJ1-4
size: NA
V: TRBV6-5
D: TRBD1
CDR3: CASSSQGPHREKLFF
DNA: TGTGCCAGCAGTTCACAGGGGCCCCACCGGGAAAAACTGTTTTTT

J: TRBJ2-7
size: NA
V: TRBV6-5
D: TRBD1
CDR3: CASTQQGLKYEQYF
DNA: TGTGCCAGCACCCAACAGGGGTTGAAATACGAGCAGTACTTC

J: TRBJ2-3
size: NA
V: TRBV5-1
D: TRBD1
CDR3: CASSDRDRGASDTQYF
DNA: TGCGCCAGCAGCGACCGGGACAGGGGTGCATCAGATACGCAGTATTTT

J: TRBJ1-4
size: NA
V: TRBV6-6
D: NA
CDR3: CASSYSGGDLFF
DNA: TGTGCCAGCAGTTACTCCGGAGGGGACCTGTTTTTT

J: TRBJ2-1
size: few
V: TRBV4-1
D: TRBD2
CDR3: CASSQGLASGEQFF
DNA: TGCGCCAGCAGCCAGGGACTAGCGTCCGGTGAGCAGTTCTTC